This TCR beta chain appears in the sequencing data of a study of CD4 T cells in relation to SARS-CoV-2 and coronaviruses. The CDR3 extends over 20 amino acids. Germline values: CDR1 LGHNA, CDR2 YNFKEQ. With 1 base clipped from V and 0 bases from J, the junction kept 11 bases outside the gene matches. The method was immunoSEQ multiplex PCR; TCRdb's version includes in-frame clones alone and lacks a portion of them. The repertoire consists of tens of thousands of clones, with roughly 94% occurring once and the leading ten covering about 0.4%. V and J are TRBV4-2 and TRBJ2-6; 8 bases map to TRBD1. Sequencing input: naive CD4+ T cells from PBMCs. As to subset: naive CD4+ T cells isolated by negative enrichment. The sequence was collected from an adult with COVID-19. CDR3 loop: CASSQVGGQGLLSGANVLTF. The CDR3 nucleotides are TGTGCCAGCAGCCAAGTTGGTGGACAGGGTCTGCTCTCTGGGGCCAACGTCCTGACTTTC.